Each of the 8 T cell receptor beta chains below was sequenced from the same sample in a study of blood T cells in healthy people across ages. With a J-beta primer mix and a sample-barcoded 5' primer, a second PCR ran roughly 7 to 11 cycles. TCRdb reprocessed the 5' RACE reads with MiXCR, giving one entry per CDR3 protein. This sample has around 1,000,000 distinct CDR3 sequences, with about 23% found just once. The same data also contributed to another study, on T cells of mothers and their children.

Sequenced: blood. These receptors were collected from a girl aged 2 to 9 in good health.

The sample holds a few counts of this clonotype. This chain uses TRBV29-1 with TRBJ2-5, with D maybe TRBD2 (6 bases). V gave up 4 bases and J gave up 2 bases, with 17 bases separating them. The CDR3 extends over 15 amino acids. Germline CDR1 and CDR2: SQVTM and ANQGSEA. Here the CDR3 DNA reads TGCAGCGTTGTGATGGGCGCAGGGAGGCAAGAGACCCAGTACTTC. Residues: CSVVMGAGRQETQYF.

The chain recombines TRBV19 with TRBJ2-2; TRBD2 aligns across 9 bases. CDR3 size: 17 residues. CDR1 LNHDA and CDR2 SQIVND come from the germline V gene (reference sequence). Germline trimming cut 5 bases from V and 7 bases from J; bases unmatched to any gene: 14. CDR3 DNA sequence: TGTGCCAGTAGTCCTAAGCGCGGGAGGGCCTTGGACGGGGAGCTGTTTTTT. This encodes CASSPKRGRALDGELFF.

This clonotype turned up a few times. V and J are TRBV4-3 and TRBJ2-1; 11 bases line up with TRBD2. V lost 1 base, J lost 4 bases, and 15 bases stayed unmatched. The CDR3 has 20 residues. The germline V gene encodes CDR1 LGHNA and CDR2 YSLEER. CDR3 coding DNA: TGCGCCAGCAGCCAAGCCTGGCTAGCGGGGGGCCTAACTCCTTACAATGAGCAGTTCTTC. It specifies CASSQAWLAGGLTPYNEQFF.

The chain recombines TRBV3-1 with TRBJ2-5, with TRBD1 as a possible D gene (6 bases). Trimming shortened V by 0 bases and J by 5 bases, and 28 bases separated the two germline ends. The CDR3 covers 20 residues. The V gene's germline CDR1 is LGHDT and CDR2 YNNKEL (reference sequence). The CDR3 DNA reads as TGTGCCAGCAGCCAAGAATTGGGATCGACAGGAGACTCCCCTCCGGAGACCCAGTACTTC. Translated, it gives CASSQELGSTGDSPPETQYF.

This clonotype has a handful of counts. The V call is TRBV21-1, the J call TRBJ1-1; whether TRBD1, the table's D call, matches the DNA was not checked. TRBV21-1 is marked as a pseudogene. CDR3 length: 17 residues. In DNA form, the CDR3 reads TGTGCCAGCAGCAAAGCTTGTGGGGGGGATAGGAACACTGAAGCTTTCTTT. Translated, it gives CASSKACGGDRNTEAFF.

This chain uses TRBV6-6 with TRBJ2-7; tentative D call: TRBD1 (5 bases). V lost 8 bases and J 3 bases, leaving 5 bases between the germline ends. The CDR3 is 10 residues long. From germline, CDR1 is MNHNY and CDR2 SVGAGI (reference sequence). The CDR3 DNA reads TGTGCCAGCCAGGGCTACGAGCAGTACTTC. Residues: CASQGYEQYF.

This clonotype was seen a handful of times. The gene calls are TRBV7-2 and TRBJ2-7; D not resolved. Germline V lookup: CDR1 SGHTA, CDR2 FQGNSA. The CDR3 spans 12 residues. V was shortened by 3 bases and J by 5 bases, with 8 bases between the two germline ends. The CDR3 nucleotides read TGTGCCAGCAGCTTCGGCATCCACGAGCAGTACTTC. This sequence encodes CASSFGIHEQYF.

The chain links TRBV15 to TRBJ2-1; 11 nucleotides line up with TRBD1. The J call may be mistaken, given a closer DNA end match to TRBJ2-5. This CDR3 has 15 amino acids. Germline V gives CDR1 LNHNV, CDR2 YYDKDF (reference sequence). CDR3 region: CATRFGQGARETQYF. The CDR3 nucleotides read TGTGCCACCAGATTTGGACAGGGGGCTCGAGAGACCCAGTACTTC.